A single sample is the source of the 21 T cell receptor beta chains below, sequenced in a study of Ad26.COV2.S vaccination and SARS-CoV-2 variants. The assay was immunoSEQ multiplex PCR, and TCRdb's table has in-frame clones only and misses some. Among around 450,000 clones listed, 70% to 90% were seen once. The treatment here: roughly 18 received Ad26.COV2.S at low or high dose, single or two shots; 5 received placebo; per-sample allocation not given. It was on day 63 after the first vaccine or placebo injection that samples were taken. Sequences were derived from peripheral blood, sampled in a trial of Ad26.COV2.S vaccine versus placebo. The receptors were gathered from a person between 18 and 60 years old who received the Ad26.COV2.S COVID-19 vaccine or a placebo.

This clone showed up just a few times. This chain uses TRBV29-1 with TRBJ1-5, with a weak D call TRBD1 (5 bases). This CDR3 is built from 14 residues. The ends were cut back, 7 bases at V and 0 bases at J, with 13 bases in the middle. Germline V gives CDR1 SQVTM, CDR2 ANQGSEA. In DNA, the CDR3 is TGCAGCGCCCGGAGAGGGGATAGCAATCAGCCCCAGCATTTT. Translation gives CSARRGDSNQPQHF.

The CDR3 DNA sequence: TGTGCCAGCTCCCACGTAGCATCTAGCACAGATACGCAGTATTTT. Its translation: CASSHVASSTDTQYF. The V and J genes are TRBV18 and TRBJ2-3, with no clear D. The V end was cut by 6 bases, the J end by 0 bases, with 13 bases between. CDR1 and CDR2 (germline): KGHSH, LQKENI. The CDR3 has 15 residues.

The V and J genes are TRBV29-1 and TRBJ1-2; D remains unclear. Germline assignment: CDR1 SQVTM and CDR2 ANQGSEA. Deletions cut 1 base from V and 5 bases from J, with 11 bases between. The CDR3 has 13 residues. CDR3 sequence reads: CSVEGGFRYGYTF. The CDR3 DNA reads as TGCAGCGTTGAAGGTGGGTTCCGGTATGGCTACACCTTC.

The CDR3 bases are TGTGCCTGGAGTGTACAGGTTAGCAATCAGCCCCAGCATTTT. It yields the protein CAWSVQVSNQPQHF. V is TRBV30 and J is TRBJ1-5; TRBD1 might be the D (5 bases). Germline CDR1 and CDR2: GTSNPN and SVGIG (reference sequence). The CDR3 has 14 amino acids. Trimming removed 0 bases from V and 0 bases from J, with 6 bases in between.

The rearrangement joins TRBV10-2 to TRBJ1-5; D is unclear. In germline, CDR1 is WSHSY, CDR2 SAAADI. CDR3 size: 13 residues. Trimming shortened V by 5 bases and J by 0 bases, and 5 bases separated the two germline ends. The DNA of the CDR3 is TGCGCCAGCAGTTCTAATAGCAATCAGCCCCAGCATTTT. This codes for CASSSNSNQPQHF.

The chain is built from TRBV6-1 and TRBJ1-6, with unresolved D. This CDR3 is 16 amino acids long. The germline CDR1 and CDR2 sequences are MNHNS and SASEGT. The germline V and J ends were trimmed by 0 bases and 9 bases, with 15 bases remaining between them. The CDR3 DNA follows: TGTGCCAGCAGTGAAGCGTTTTACCAGACTGGTTCACCCCTCCACTTT. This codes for CASSEAFYQTGSPLHF.

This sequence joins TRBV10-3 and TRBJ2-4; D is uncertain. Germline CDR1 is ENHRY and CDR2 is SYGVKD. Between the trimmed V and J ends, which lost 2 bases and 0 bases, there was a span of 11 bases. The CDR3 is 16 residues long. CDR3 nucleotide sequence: TGTGCCATCAGTGAGGTGTTAGGTCTAGCCAAAAACATTCAGTACTTC. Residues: CAISEVLGLAKNIQYF.

CDR3 bases: TGTGCCAGCGGGGGGTCCGGTGGTGAGCAGTTCTTC. Amino acid sequence: CASGGSGGEQFF. This rearrangement joins TRBV6-5 to TRBJ2-1; D is perhaps TRBD2 (6 bases). CDR1 and CDR2 (germline): MNHEY, SVGAGI. Trimming took 8 bases from V and 9 from J, leaving 14 bases between them. The CDR3 sequence is 12 residues long.

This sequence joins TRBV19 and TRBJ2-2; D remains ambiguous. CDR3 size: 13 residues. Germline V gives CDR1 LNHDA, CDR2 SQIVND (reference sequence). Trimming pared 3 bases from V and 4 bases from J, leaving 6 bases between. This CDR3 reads CASSMYVTGELFF. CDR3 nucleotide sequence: TGTGCCAGTAGTATGTACGTCACCGGGGAGCTGTTTTTT.

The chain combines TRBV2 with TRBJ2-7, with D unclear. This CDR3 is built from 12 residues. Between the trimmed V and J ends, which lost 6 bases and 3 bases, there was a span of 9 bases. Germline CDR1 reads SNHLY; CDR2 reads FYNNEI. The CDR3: CASRPDGYEQYF. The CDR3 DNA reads TGTGCCAGCAGACCCGACGGCTACGAGCAGTACTTC.

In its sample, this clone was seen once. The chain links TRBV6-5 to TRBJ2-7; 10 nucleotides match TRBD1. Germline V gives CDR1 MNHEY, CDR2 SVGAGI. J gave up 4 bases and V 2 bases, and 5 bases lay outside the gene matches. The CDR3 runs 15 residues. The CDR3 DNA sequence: TGTGCCAGCAGTTACACAGGGACAGGGGCTTACGAGCAGTACTTC. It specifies CASSYTGTGAYEQYF.

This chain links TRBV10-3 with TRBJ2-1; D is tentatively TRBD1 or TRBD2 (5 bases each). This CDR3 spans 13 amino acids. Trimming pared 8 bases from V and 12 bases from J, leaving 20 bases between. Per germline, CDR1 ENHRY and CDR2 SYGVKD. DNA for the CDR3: TGTGCCATCGGGGGATGGTCTGGGATTACGCAGTTCTTC. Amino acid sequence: CAIGGWSGITQFF.

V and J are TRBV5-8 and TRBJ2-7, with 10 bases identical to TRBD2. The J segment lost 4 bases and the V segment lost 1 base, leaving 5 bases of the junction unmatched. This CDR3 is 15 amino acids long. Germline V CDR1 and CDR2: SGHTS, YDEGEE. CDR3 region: CASSLYPSGRYEQYF. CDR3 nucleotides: TGTGCCAGCAGCTTGTATCCTAGCGGGAGATACGAGCAGTACTTC. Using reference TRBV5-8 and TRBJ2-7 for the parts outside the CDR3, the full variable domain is EAGVTQSPTHLIKTRGQQATLRCSPISGHTSVYWYQQALGLGLQFLLWYDEGEERNRGNFPPRFSGRQFPNYSSELNVNALELEDSALYLCASSLYPSGRYEQYFGPGTRLTVT.

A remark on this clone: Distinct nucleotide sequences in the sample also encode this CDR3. Here the CDR3 DNA reads TGTGCCAGCCGGACAAGTTCTTACGAGCAGTACTTC. It codes for CASRTSSYEQYF. The genes are TRBV2 and TRBJ2-7, with TRBD1 as a possible D gene (5 bases). The CDR3 covers 12 residues. Germline CDR1 SNHLY, CDR2 FYNNEI. V was trimmed by 8 bases and J by 4 bases, leaving 12 bases between them.

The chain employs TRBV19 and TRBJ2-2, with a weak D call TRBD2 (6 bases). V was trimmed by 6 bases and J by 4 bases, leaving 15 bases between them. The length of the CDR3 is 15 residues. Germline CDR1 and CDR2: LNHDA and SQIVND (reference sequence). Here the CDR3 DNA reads TGTGCCAGTAGGGGAGGAATGGGGCTCACCGGGGAGCTGTTTTTT. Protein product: CASRGGMGLTGELFF.

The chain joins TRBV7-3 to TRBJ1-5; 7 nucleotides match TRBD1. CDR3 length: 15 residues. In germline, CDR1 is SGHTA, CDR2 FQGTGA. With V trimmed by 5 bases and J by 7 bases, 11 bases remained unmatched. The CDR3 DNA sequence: TGTGCCAGCAGCCTGACAAGACAGGGTTACCAGCCCCAGCATTTT. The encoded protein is CASSLTRQGYQPQHF.

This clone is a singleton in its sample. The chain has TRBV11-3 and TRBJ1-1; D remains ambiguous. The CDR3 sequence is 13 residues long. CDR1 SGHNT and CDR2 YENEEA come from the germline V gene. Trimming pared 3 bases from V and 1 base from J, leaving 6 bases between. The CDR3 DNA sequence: TGTGCCAGCAGCTTTGCCGGGAACACTGAAGCTTTCTTT. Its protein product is CASSFAGNTEAFF.

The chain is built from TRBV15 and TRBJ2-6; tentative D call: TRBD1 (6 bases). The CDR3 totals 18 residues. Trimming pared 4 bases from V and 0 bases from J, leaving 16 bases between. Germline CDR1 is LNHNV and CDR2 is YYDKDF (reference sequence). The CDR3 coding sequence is TGTGCCACCAGCATTAAGACAGGCTCTTTCTCTGGGGCCAACGTCCTGACTTTC. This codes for CATSIKTGSFSGANVLTF.

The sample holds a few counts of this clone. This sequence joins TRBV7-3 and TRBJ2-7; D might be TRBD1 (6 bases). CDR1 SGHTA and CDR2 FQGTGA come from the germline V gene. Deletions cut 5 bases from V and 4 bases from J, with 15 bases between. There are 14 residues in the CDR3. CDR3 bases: TGTGCCAGCAGCCCACAACAGGGAAATTACGAGCAGTACTTC. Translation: CASSPQQGNYEQYF. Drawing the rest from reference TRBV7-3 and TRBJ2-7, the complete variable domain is GAGVSQTPSNKVTEKGKYVELRCDPISGHTALYWYRQSLGQGPEFLIYFQGTGAADDSGLPNDRFFAVRPEGSVSTLKIQRTERGDSAVYLCASSPQQGNYEQYFGPGTRLTVT.

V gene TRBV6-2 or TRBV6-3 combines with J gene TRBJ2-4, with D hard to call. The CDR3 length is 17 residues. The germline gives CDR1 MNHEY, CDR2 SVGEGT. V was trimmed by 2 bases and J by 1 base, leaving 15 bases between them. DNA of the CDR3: TGTGCCAGCAGTTACACTACATTGGGAAGGGCCAAAAACATTCAGTACTTC. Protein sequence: CASSYTTLGRAKNIQYF.

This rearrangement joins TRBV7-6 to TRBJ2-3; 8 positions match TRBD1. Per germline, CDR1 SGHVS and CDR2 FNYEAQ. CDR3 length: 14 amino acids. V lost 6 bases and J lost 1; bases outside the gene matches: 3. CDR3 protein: CASRPRGRTDTQYF. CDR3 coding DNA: TGTGCCAGCAGACCCAGGGGGCGCACAGATACGCAGTATTTT.